The 12 T cell receptor beta chains below all came from one sample that was sequenced in a study of radiotherapy plus CTLA-4 blockade in lung cancer (dated by TCRdb to 2016 to 2019). Receptor amplification or capture employed the immunoSEQ multiplex PCR assay. What TCRdb holds here is the immuneACCESS table cut down to in-frame rearrangements. Part of the clones is not present; checked against another copy, under half of the missing clones reflect an unresolved V gene, and the others are unexplained. Here the sample has approximately 80,000 clones; more than 80% occur a single time. Clones ranked in the top ten supply about 0.79% of the sample. The sample here was peripheral blood, taken from a patient treated with radiotherapy plus ipilimumab. These receptor sequences come from a human donor with non-small cell lung cancer who had stable disease on radiotherapy plus ipilimumab.

The genes are TRBV2 and TRBJ2-7; 7 nucleotides line up with TRBD1. Germline V gene data show CDR1 as SNHLY and CDR2 as FYNNEI. V lost 6 bases to trimming and J lost 3 bases; unmatched junction nucleotides: 2. The CDR3 spans 12 residues. The DNA for the CDR3 is TGTGCCAGCAGGAGGGACAGCTACGAGCAGTACTTC. It encodes CASRRDSYEQYF.

This rearrangement joins TRBV6-1 to TRBJ2-7; 12 bases are shared with TRBD2. The V and J ends lost 7 bases and 2 bases, in that order; junction bases with no gene match: 6. The CDR3 covers 15 residues. CDR1 and CDR2 from the germline V gene are MNHNS and SASEGT. In DNA form, the CDR3 reads TGTGCCAGCACCCAAGGACTAGCGGGGACCTACGAGCAGTACTTC. Encoded protein: CASTQGLAGTYEQYF.

The gene calls are TRBV30 and TRBJ2-3; D might be TRBD1 (5 bases). Trimming took 4 bases from V and 0 from J, leaving 11 bases between them. The CDR3 length is 14 residues. Germline CDR1 and CDR2: GTSNPN and SVGIG (reference sequence). The CDR3 is CAWKAGHSTDTQYF. DNA of the CDR3: TGTGCCTGGAAGGCAGGGCATAGCACAGATACGCAGTATTTT.

The chain is built from TRBV30 and TRBJ1-5; 7 bases are shared with TRBD1. Germline loops: CDR1 GTSNPN, CDR2 SVGIG (reference sequence). This CDR3 is built from 15 residues. After removal of 0 bases from V and 5 bases from J, the junction contained 7 bases not matched to a gene. The chain's CDR3 is CAWSVGTASYQPQHF. DNA of the CDR3: TGTGCCTGGAGTGTAGGGACAGCTTCCTATCAGCCCCAGCATTTT.

The chain carries TRBV19 and TRBJ1-2; no clear D gene. Per the germline V gene, CDR1 is LNHDA and CDR2 is SQIVND (reference sequence). There are 13 residues in the CDR3. V was cut by 1 base and J by 8 bases, with 11 bases left in between. CDR3 sequence (DNA): TGTGCCAGTAGTATAGGCCCCCCAGGCGGCTACACCTTC. Its protein is CASSIGPPGGYTF.

This chain uses TRBV28 with TRBJ2-7, with 10 positions matching TRBD2. The CDR3 consists of 15 residues. Per germline, CDR1 MDHEN and CDR2 SYDVKM. Germline trimming cut 5 bases from V and 4 bases from J; bases unmatched to any gene: 8. The CDR3 sequence is CASSLGASGSYEQYF. CDR3 sequence (DNA): TGTGCCAGCAGTCTCGGCGCTAGCGGGAGTTACGAGCAGTACTTC.

This sequence joins TRBV30 and TRBJ1-6; the D is unclear. The V gene lost 0 bases and the J gene lost 7 bases, with 7 bases spanning the gap. The CDR3 has 13 amino acids. Germline loops: CDR1 GTSNPN, CDR2 SVGIG (reference sequence). CDR3 residues: CAWSVTGNSPLHF. CDR3 nucleotides: TGTGCCTGGAGTGTAACGGGGAATTCACCCCTCCACTTT.

This clone showed up just once. The V call is TRBV11-2, the J call TRBJ2-3; D possibly corresponds to TRBD2 (6 bases). Germline loops: CDR1 SGHAT, CDR2 FQNNGV. V was pared by 2 bases and J by 2 bases, with 11 bases between. This CDR3 region has 15 residues. CDR3 DNA: TGTGCCAGCAGCTTACGCGGGGCGTACACAGATACGCAGTATTTT. Protein sequence: CASSLRGAYTDTQYF.

This sequence joins TRBV7-9 and TRBJ1-2; TRBD1 aligns across 7 bases. The CDR3 totals 16 residues. Trimming removed 5 bases from V and 4 bases from J; junction bases left unmatched: 13. Germline V gene lookup returns CDR1 SEHNR and CDR2 FQNEAQ (reference sequence). As DNA, the CDR3 is TGTGCCAGCAGCGGTAGAGAGGGGGCATCCCTCTATGGCTACACCTTC. It is translated as CASSGREGASLYGYTF.

The chain couples TRBV5-1 to TRBJ2-5, with TRBD2 identical over 8 bases. The CDR3 sequence is 15 residues long. V was pared by 4 bases and J by 5 bases, with 10 bases of the junction left unmatched. Germline V CDR1 and CDR2: SGHRS, YFSETQ. The CDR3 sequence: CASSIGAQREETQYF. The CDR3 DNA reads as TGCGCCAGCAGCATCGGAGCCCAGCGGGAGGAGACCCAGTACTTC. The full variable domain, its missing parts supplied by reference TRBV5-1 and TRBJ2-5, is KAGVTQTPRYLIKTRGQQVTLSCSPISGHRSVSWYQQTPGQGLQFLFEYFSETQRNKGNFPGRFSGRQFSNSRSEMNVSTLELGDSALYLCASSIGAQREETQYFGPGTRLLVL.

This rearrangement joins TRBV15 to TRBJ1-1; D gene unclear. This CDR3 comprises 15 residues. Per germline, CDR1 LNHNV and CDR2 YYDKDF (reference sequence). With 0 bases removed from V and 1 base from J, the gap between germline ends came to 9 bases. The CDR3 loop reads CATSRDLVRNTEAFF. The DNA for the CDR3 is TGTGCCACCAGCAGAGATCTGGTCAGGAACACTGAAGCTTTCTTT.

The chain couples TRBV10-2 to TRBJ1-5; D gene ambiguous. Germline loops: CDR1 WSHSY, CDR2 SAAADI. Trimming stripped 3 bases from V and 7 bases from J, with 10 bases between. This CDR3 has 13 residues. The CDR3 region is CASSDGRNQPQHF. DNA for the CDR3: TGCGCCAGCAGTGATGGTAGGAACCAGCCCCAGCATTTT.